The entry below describes one T cell receptor (beta chain). What it binds is unknown. Through Arm-PCR of CDR3 regions and iRepertoire HTBI primers, TCR beta libraries were built. TCRdb independently ran MiXCR on the multiplex PCR reads; one entry per CDR3 protein. The table has 600,000 to 800,000 distinct CDR3 sequences, about 30% seen once. This CDR3 has 14 residues. Germline CDR1 DFQATT, CDR2 SNEGSKA (reference sequence). V trimming: 0 bases; J trimming: 4 bases; junction bases outside the gene matches: 4. These data originate in a study of regulatory T cells in long-lasting Graves disease. Study information: Positive TSH receptor antibodies alongside over 5 years of antithyroid drugs were what marked Graves' disease as persistent. Whole-study findings and limits: Newly diagnosed disease favored TRBV20-1 and TRBJ2-1 over persistent disease. Compared with new cases, persistent Graves' patients showed reduced TCR diversity.

This sample's time point: persistent/refractory GD, antithyroid drugs over 5 years with positive TRAb. Preparation of the TCR library used RNA extracted from PBMCs. The chain combines TRBV20-1 with TRBJ1-1; 8 bases are shared with TRBD1. This clonotype was obtained from a female donor with Graves disease. The sequencing here drew on peripheral blood mononuclear cells (PBMCs), taken when the disease was refractory, from a patient treated with antithyroid drugs. CDR3 DNA sequence: TGCAGTGCTAGAGATCAGGGGGCAGGCACTGAAGCTTTCTTT. Protein sequence: CSARDQGAGTEAFF.